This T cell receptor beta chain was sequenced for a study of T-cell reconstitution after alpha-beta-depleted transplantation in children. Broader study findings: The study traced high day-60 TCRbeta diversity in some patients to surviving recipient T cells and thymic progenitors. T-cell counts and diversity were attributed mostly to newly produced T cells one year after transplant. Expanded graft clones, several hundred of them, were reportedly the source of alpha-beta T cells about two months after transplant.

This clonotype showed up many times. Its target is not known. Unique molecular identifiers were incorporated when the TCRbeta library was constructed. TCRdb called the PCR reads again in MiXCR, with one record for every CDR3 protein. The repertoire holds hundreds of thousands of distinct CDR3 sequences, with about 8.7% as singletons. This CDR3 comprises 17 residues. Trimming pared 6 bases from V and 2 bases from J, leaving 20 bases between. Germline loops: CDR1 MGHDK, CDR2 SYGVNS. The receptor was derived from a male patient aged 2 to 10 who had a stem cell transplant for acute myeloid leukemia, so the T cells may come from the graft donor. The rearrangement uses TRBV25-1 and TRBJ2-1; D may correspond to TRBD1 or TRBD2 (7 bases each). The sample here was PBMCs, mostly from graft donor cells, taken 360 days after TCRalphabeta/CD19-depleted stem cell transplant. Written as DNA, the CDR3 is TGTGCCAGCAGGGCAGAAGGGGGCGGGAGAACCTACAATGAGCAGTTCTTC. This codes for CASRAEGGGRTYNEQFF.